This passage covers 18 T cell receptor beta chains from one sample sequenced in a study of blood T cells in healthy people across ages. Next came a second PCR, run for about 6 to 11 cycles, which used a sample-barcoded 5' primer along with a J-beta primer mix. TCRdb ran MiXCR on the 5' RACE reads and lists one entry per CDR3 protein. Counted here are about 1 million distinct CDR3 sequences, 35% to 55% occurring once; the ten biggest clones make up under 20%. Sequencing was performed on blood. Receptors were obtained from a woman in her sixties in good health.

This clonotype was detected ten times or more. The chain recombines TRBV7-9 with TRBJ1-2; perhaps TRBD1 as D (5 bases). This CDR3 has 14 residues. Germline CDR1 is SEHNR and CDR2 is FQNEAQ (reference sequence). The V end lost 5 bases, the J end lost 7 bases, and 17 bases lay between the germline ends. The CDR3 sequence is CASSASNQGSGYTF. The CDR3 coding sequence is TGTGCCAGCAGCGCCTCGAACCAGGGCTCTGGCTACACCTTC. The entire variable domain, with the rest obtained from reference TRBV7-9 and TRBJ1-2, is as follows: DTGVSQNPRHKITKRGQNVTFRCDPISEHNRLYWYRQTLGQGPEFLTYFQNEAQLEKSRLLSDRFSAERPKGSFSTLEIQRTEQGDSAMYLCASSASNQGSGYTFGSGTRLTVV.

The CDR3 sequence is CASSTTGGTNTEAFF. The CDR3, as DNA: TGTGCCAGCAGCACCACAGGGGGCACGAACACTGAAGCTTTCTTT. The chain carries TRBV7-3 and TRBJ1-1, with 9 bases lining up with TRBD1. The CDR3 runs 15 residues. V gave up 5 bases and J gave up 1 base; unmatched junction bases: 5. Germline loops: CDR1 SGHTA, CDR2 FQGTGA.

J is TRBJ2-5 and V is TRBV30, with no clear D. CDR3 length: 13 amino acids. V gave up 3 bases and J gave up 3 bases, with 11 bases separating them. The germline gives CDR1 GTSNPN, CDR2 SVGIG (reference sequence). This CDR3 is CAWSVIRKETQYF. CDR3 nucleotide sequence: TGTGCCTGGAGCGTTATTCGGAAAGAGACCCAGTACTTC.

This clonotype turned up a few times. V is TRBV12-3 or TRBV12-4 and J is TRBJ2-7, with D maybe TRBD1 (5 bases). V dropped 2 bases and J dropped 6 bases, with 14 bases sitting between them. This CDR3 has 14 residues. In nucleotides, the CDR3 is TGTGCCAGCAGTTTAAACTTAAGGGGTCGCGAGCAGTACTTC. Protein: CASSLNLRGREQYF.

CDR3 DNA sequence: TGTGCCAGCAGCCCATTTAGCGGGAGGTGGCCAGGGGCCCAGTACTTC. It translates to CASSPFSGRWPGAQYF. This sequence joins TRBV11-2 and TRBJ2-5, with 10 bases fitting TRBD2. This CDR3 is 16 amino acids long. The germline gives CDR1 SGHAT, CDR2 FQNNGV. The V and J ends lost 5 bases and 9 bases, in that order; junction bases with no gene match: 15.

The chain combines TRBV6-5 with TRBJ2-2, with 9 bases fitting TRBD1. CDR3 length: 15 residues. CDR1 and CDR2 from the germline V gene are MNHEY and SVGAGI. V lost 6 bases, J lost 7 bases, and 9 bases stayed unmatched. The CDR3 sequence: CASRPDRGTGGELFF. CDR3 DNA sequence: TGTGCCAGCAGGCCCGACAGGGGGACGGGCGGGGAGCTGTTTTTT.

V gene TRBV7-9 combines with J gene TRBJ2-1; 7 nucleotides agree with TRBD1. The J segment lost 2 bases and the V segment lost 1 base, leaving 8 bases of the junction unmatched. CDR1 is SEHNR and CDR2 is FQNEAQ in the germline V gene (reference sequence). The CDR3 extends over 17 amino acids. The CDR3 protein is CASSLVLDRLAYNEQFF. The CDR3 nucleotides read TGTGCCAGCAGCTTAGTATTGGACAGGCTGGCCTACAATGAGCAGTTCTTC.

The rearrangement joins TRBV5-4 to TRBJ1-1; D gene ambiguous. The CDR3 contains 15 residues. CDR1 and CDR2 (germline): SGHNT, YYREEE (reference sequence). Trimming removed 0 bases from V and 0 bases from J, with 9 bases in between. The DNA for the CDR3 is TGTGCCAGCAGCTTGGACGGTTACATGAACACTGAAGCTTTCTTT. This encodes CASSLDGYMNTEAFF.

V and J are TRBV7-9 and TRBJ2-5; D assignment may be TRBD1 or TRBD2 (5 bases each). V was trimmed by 4 bases and J by 11 bases, leaving 29 bases between them. CDR3 length: 17 residues. CDR1 is SEHNR and CDR2 is FQNEAQ in the germline V gene (reference sequence). The CDR3 is CASSSLWNRDGKGLQYF. CDR3 DNA: TGTGCCAGCAGCTCCCTGTGGAACCGGGACGGGAAAGGACTGCAGTACTTC. Complete variable domain (other parts from reference TRBV7-9 and TRBJ2-5): DTGVSQNPRHKITKRGQNVTFRCDPISEHNRLYWYRQTLGQGPEFLTYFQNEAQLEKSRLLSDRFSAERPKGSFSTLEIQRTEQGDSAMYLCASSSLWNRDGKGLQYFGPGTRLLVL.

This clonotype turned up a few times. This chain connects TRBV25-1 to TRBJ1-5; no reliable D call. Trimming removed 7 bases from V and 1 base from J, with 8 bases in between. Germline V CDR1 and CDR2: MGHDK, SYGVNS. The CDR3 sequence is 13 residues long. In nucleotides, the CDR3 is TGTGCCAGCAACGGGGAAAGCAATCAGCCCCAGCATTTT. Its translation: CASNGESNQPQHF.

This clonotype appeared a few times. The chain combines TRBV28 with TRBJ2-7; TRBD1 is a possible D gene (5 bases). The germline gives CDR1 MDHEN, CDR2 SYDVKM. This CDR3 comprises 16 residues. The V and J ends lost 0 bases and 0 bases respectively, with 12 bases between them. The CDR3 spells CASSLWGQRLSYEQYF. The CDR3 DNA is TGTGCCAGCAGTTTATGGGGGCAGAGACTCTCCTACGAGCAGTACTTC.

The table lists this clonotype with a few counts. This rearrangement joins TRBV12-3 or TRBV12-4 to TRBJ2-7, with D perhaps given as TRBD1 or TRBD2 (5 bases each). CDR3 length: 19 amino acids. The ends were cut back, 5 bases at V and 0 bases at J, with 26 bases in the middle. The CDR3 region is CASSNGLGRISVSSYEQYF. The DNA for the CDR3 is TGTGCCAGCAGTAACGGTTTGGGACGGATTAGCGTGAGCTCCTACGAGCAGTACTTC.

This clonotype has ten or more counts. The chain combines TRBV7-2 with TRBJ2-1; D is possibly TRBD2 (6 bases). The CDR3 runs 13 residues. Germline V gene sequence: CDR1 SGHTA, CDR2 FQGNSA. The germline V and J ends were trimmed by 2 bases and 9 bases, with 11 bases remaining between them. The CDR3 spells CASSLRREGEQFF. CDR3 in DNA: TGTGCCAGCAGCTTAAGGCGGGAAGGTGAGCAGTTCTTC.

In its sample, this clonotype was seen a few times. The rearrangement joins TRBV3-1 to TRBJ2-7; D uncertain. The CDR3 length is 15 residues. Looked up from germline, CDR1 is LGHDT and CDR2 is YNNKEL (reference sequence). Trimming pared 2 bases from V and 0 bases from J, leaving 11 bases between. CDR3 sequence reads: CASSQQTLSSYEQYF. DNA of the CDR3: TGTGCCAGCAGCCAACAGACCCTAAGCTCCTACGAGCAGTACTTC.

This clonotype has just a few counts. This chain links TRBV6-2 or TRBV6-3 with TRBJ2-7, with TRBD2 identical over 9 bases. The CDR3 is 14 amino acids. The germline gives CDR1 MNHEY, CDR2 SVGEGT. The ends lost 0 bases at V and 6 bases at J; junction bases unmatched: 3. The chain's CDR3 is CASSYSGTSFEQYF. CDR3 DNA sequence: TGTGCCAGCAGTTACTCTGGGACTAGCTTCGAGCAGTACTTC.

With regard to this clonotype: At one of its ends the junction is not consistent with the germline gene, which may arise from a read error. The V gene is TRBV5-1, the J gene TRBJ2-5; tentatively, D is TRBD2 (6 bases). The CDR3 has 17 residues. Germline V gene sequence: CDR1 SGHRS, CDR2 YFSETQ. The CDR3 protein is CACSLVVSSAGPTEQYF. The DNA of the CDR3 is TGCGCCTGCAGCTTGGTCGTATCCTCTGCGGGACCTACTGAGCAGTACTTC.

The V gene is TRBV7-9, the J gene TRBJ1-2; possibly TRBD1 for D (5 bases). Germline V gene data show CDR1 as SEHNR and CDR2 as FQNEAQ (reference sequence). V shed 1 base and J shed 4 bases, with 10 bases lying between them. This CDR3 has 14 amino acids. The CDR3 coding sequence is TGTGCCAGCAGCTTAGGCAGGGCCGCCTATGGCTACACCTTC. It translates to CASSLGRAAYGYTF.

The J gene is TRBJ2-1, the V gene TRBV11-3; D is uncertain. V lost 4 bases, J lost 5 bases, and 6 bases lay in between. Per germline, CDR1 SGHNT and CDR2 YENEEA. The CDR3 spans 12 residues. CDR3 sequence (DNA): TGTGCCAGCAGCTCCCAGAACAATGAGCAGTTCTTC. As protein: CASSSQNNEQFF.